Each of the 4 T cell receptor beta chains below was sequenced from the same sample in a study of T-cell memory formation after mild COVID-19. Each CDR3 protein gets one entry after TCRdb re-called the 5' RACE reads with MiXCR. The sample lists almost 550,000 distinct CDR3 sequences, roughly 20% occurring once. Sample: PBMCs or a T cell subset sorted from them (not recorded which). These receptors came from an adult woman who had mild COVID-19 (a few samples of this study predate the infection). Cell type and time point are not known.

V and J are TRBV7-9 and TRBJ2-5, with D maybe TRBD2 (6 bases). Trimming cost V 4 bases and J 5 bases, with 20 bases left between them. The CDR3 length is 16 residues. The germline V gene encodes CDR1 SEHNR and CDR2 FQNEAQ (reference sequence). The CDR3 bases are TGTGCCAGCAGCTCCGGGACTTCTCGTTATGTGGAGACCCAGTACTTC. It is translated as CASSSGTSRYVETQYF.

In its sample, this clonotype was seen a few times. The gene calls are TRBV2 and TRBJ2-5, with D perhaps TRBD2 (6 bases). The V end was cut by 3 bases, the J end by 7 bases, with 18 bases between. The germline V gene encodes CDR1 SNHLY and CDR2 FYNNEI. This CDR3 is 15 amino acids long. The CDR3 here is CASSEAMAGRGTQYF. CDR3 bases: TGTGCCAGCAGTGAGGCAATGGCGGGAAGGGGGACCCAGTACTTC. Complete variable domain (other parts from reference TRBV2 and TRBJ2-5): EPEVTQTPSHQVTQMGQEVILRCVPISNHLYFYWYRQILGQKVEFLVSFYNNEISEKSEIFDDQFSVERPDGSNFTLKIRSTKLEDSAMYFCASSEAMAGRGTQYFGPGTRLLVL.

The rearrangement links TRBV29-1 to TRBJ1-2, with D perhaps matching TRBD1 (6 bases). The V and J ends lost 3 bases and 2 bases respectively, with 19 bases between them. CDR1 is SQVTM, CDR2 ANQGSEA, per germline. This CDR3 comprises 16 residues. CDR3 region: CSVEYGTGKRNYGYTF. The CDR3 DNA sequence: TGCAGCGTTGAGTACGGAACAGGGAAGCGGAACTATGGCTACACCTTC.

Only a few counts were recorded for this clonotype. J is TRBJ2-1 and V is TRBV18, with D uncertain. CDR1 is KGHSH and CDR2 is LQKENI in the germline V gene. Trimming removed 2 bases from V and 8 bases from J, with 22 bases in between. CDR3 length: 17 amino acids. The CDR3 loop reads CASSPAYPGAGWDEQFF. In DNA form, the CDR3 reads TGTGCCAGCTCACCAGCTTACCCGGGTGCCGGGTGGGATGAGCAGTTCTTC.